This T cell receptor (beta chain) is from a study of radiation and T cells in renal cell carcinoma. Libraries were prepared by immunoSEQ multiplex PCR; TCRdb keeps only in-frame clonotypes and omits some of them. The sample lists 150,000 to 200,000 clones; about nine tenths were seen once. As for time point: blood 4 weeks post-SBRT, at nephrectomy. The treatment: 15 Gy SBRT to primary tumor, nephrectomy 4 weeks later. This clone appeared a few times. The TCR originated in a woman between 50 and 59 years old with renal cell carcinoma. The sample was blood, taken from a patient whose treatment included radiotherapy and nephrectomy.

CDR3 region: CASSLVAGSGANVLTF. The CDR3, as DNA: TGTGCCAGCAGCTTAGTTGCAGGCTCTGGGGCCAACGTCCTGACTTTC. The rearrangement joins TRBV7-6 to TRBJ2-6; unclear D gene. CDR3 size: 16 residues. The V end was cut by 1 base, the J end by 0 bases, with 7 bases between. Germline V lookup: CDR1 SGHVS, CDR2 FNYEAQ.